A single sample is the source of the 13 T cell receptor beta chains below, sequenced in a study of blood T cell repertoires in COVID-19. Method: immunoSEQ multiplex PCR; TCRdb's copy keeps in-frame clones and lacks some. The sample has some 62,000 clones; 65% to 85% are singletons. The specimen sequenced was peripheral blood. All receptors derive from an elderly woman with active or convalescent COVID-19.

The chain links TRBV30 to TRBJ2-7; D unclear. The germline V gene has CDR1 GTSNPN and CDR2 SVGIG (reference sequence). Trimming stripped 5 bases from V and 4 bases from J, with 12 bases between. The CDR3 length is 12 residues. DNA for the CDR3: TGTGCCTGGGGCCCAGCCGGGTACGAGCAGTACTTC. This gives the protein CAWGPAGYEQYF.

The chain combines TRBV3-1 (or the pseudogene TRBV3-2) with TRBJ2-7; 12 bases line up with TRBD2. The CDR3 covers 15 residues. The germline V gene encodes CDR1 LGHDT and CDR2 YNNKEL (reference sequence). Unmatched junction bases numbered 2, after V lost 2 bases and J lost 3 bases. CDR3 DNA: TGTGCCAGCAGCCAACTAGCGGGGGGGAACTACGAGCAGTACTTC. Encoded protein: CASSQLAGGNYEQYF.

This rearrangement joins TRBV19 to TRBJ2-2, with 7 bases identical to TRBD2. Per germline, CDR1 LNHDA and CDR2 SQIVND (reference sequence). The CDR3 is 15 residues long. J was trimmed by 1 base and V by 8 bases; bases with no gene match: 7. As DNA, the CDR3 is TGTGCCAGTCGGACGGGGGGTATGAACACCGGGGAGCTGTTTTTT. It is translated as CASRTGGMNTGELFF.

The V gene is TRBV19, the J gene TRBJ1-1, with 8 bases lining up with TRBD1. The CDR3 covers 16 residues. From germline, CDR1 is LNHDA and CDR2 SQIVND (reference sequence). V was clipped by 5 bases and J by 3 bases; unmatched bases: 11. CDR3 sequence: CASSRGRGQDYTEAFF. DNA of the CDR3: TGTGCCAGTAGTCGAGGCCGGGGACAGGACTACACTGAAGCTTTCTTT.

The J gene is TRBJ2-5, the V gene TRBV15; TRBD1 might be the D (7 bases). Germline V gives CDR1 LNHNV, CDR2 YYDKDF (reference sequence). Trimming took 1 base from V and 5 from J, leaving 17 bases between them. The CDR3 runs to 16 residues. CDR3 DNA: TGTGCCACCAGCAGAGGCGGAGGGGGCTATTTGGAGACCCAGTACTTC. It is translated as CATSRGGGGYLETQYF.

CDR3: CASSEVVGTAQETQYF. The CDR3 nucleotides read TGTGCCAGCAGTGAAGTAGTGGGGACAGCCCAAGAGACCCAGTACTTC. The V gene is TRBV6-1, the J gene TRBJ2-5; 7 nucleotides line up with TRBD1. Germline trimming cut 1 base from V and 1 base from J; bases unmatched to any gene: 6. The CDR3 is 16 residues long. Germline V gene lookup returns CDR1 MNHNS and CDR2 SASEGT.

The chain has TRBV9 and TRBJ2-4; perhaps TRBD2 as D (6 bases). CDR1 is SGDLS, CDR2 YYNGEE, per germline. V was pared by 0 bases and J by 1 base, with 8 bases between. The CDR3 consists of 15 residues. The CDR3, as DNA: TGTGCCAGCAGCGTAGGTGGGGGGGCCAAAAACATTCAGTACTTC. Encoded protein: CASSVGGGAKNIQYF.

The chain couples TRBV3-1 (or the pseudogene TRBV3-2) to TRBJ2-1; 13 nucleotides align to TRBD2. Germline V gene sequence: CDR1 LGHDT, CDR2 YNNKEL (reference sequence). This CDR3 is built from 14 residues. The junction had 2 bases not matched to a gene; V was cut back by 6 bases and J by 6 bases. DNA of the CDR3: TGTGCCAGCAGAACTAGCGGGGGGGCCAATGAGCAGTTCTTC. Translating it yields CASRTSGGANEQFF.

The chain joins TRBV29-1 to TRBJ1-2; D is unresolved. The CDR3 loop spans 12 amino acids. V was trimmed by 4 bases and J by 0 bases, leaving 6 bases between them. The germline V gene encodes CDR1 SQVTM and CDR2 ANQGSEA. Here the CDR3 DNA reads TGCAGCGTTGCCAGTGCTAACTATGGCTACACCTTC. Its translation is CSVASANYGYTF.

This sequence joins TRBV5-1 and TRBJ1-2; 9 bases agree with TRBD1. J was trimmed by 3 bases and V by 4 bases; bases with no gene match: 4. CDR3 size: 14 residues. The V gene's germline CDR1 is SGHRS and CDR2 YFSETQ. CDR3 sequence (DNA): TGCGCCAGCAGCAAGACAGGGGGAGACTATGGCTACACCTTC. This encodes CASSKTGGDYGYTF.

The V call is TRBV9, the J call TRBJ1-3; D is perhaps TRBD1 (5 bases). Trimming pared 3 bases from V and 0 bases from J, leaving 10 bases between. The CDR3 length is 15 residues. CDR1 and CDR2 (germline): SGDLS, YYNGEE. CDR3 loop: CASSAGLNSGNTIYF. CDR3 sequence (DNA): TGTGCCAGCAGCGCGGGACTTAACTCTGGAAACACCATATATTTT. The variable domain in full, with the rest retrieved from reference TRBV9 and TRBJ1-3, is DSGVTQTPKHLITATGQRVTLRCSPRSGDLSVYWYQQSLDQGLQFLIQYYNGEERAKGNILERFSAQQFPDLHSELNLSSLELGDSALYFCASSAGLNSGNTIYFGEGSWLTVV.

The V gene is TRBV7-9, the J gene TRBJ2-7; TRBD1 matches 9 bases. Trimming cost V 5 bases and J 4 bases; bases outside gene matches: 9. The CDR3 runs to 15 residues. Looked up from germline, CDR1 is SEHNR and CDR2 is FQNEAQ (reference sequence). Written as DNA, the CDR3 is TGTGCCAGCAGCGACCGGGACAGGGCTTTATACGAGCAGTACTTC. Its translation is CASSDRDRALYEQYF.

Only one count was recorded for this clone. The V call is TRBV28, the J call TRBJ1-2, with TRBD1 matching 8 bases. The V segment lost 5 bases and the J segment 8 bases; nucleotides outside the gene matches: 4. There are 12 residues in the CDR3. Per germline, CDR1 MDHEN and CDR2 SYDVKM. The CDR3, as DNA: TGTGCCAGCAGTCCGGGGACAGGAGGCTACACCTTC. Amino acids: CASSPGTGGYTF.